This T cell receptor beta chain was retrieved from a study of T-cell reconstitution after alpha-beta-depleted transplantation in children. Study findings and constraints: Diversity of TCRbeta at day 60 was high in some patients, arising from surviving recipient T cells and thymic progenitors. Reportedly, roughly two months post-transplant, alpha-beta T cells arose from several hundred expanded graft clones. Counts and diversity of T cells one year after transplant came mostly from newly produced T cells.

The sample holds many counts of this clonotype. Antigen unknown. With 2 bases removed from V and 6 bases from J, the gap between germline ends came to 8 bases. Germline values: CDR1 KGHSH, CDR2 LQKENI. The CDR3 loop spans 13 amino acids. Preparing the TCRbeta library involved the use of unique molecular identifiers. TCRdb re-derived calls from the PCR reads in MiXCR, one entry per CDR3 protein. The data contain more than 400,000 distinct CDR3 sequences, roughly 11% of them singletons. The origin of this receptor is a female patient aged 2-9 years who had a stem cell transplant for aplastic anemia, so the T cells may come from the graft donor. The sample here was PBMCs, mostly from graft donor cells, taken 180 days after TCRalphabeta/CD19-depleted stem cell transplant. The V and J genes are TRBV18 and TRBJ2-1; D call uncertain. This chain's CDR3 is CASSPGRINEQFF. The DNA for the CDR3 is TGTGCCAGCTCACCAGGCAGAATCAATGAGCAGTTCTTC.